The entry below describes one T cell receptor (beta chain). TCRdb's copy holds only in-frame clones and misses some; the assay was immunoSEQ multiplex PCR. The table shows fewer than 45,000 clones, with around nine tenths occurring only once. This sample was taken from a study of T cell changes during pregnancy in multiple sclerosis. The CDR3 covers 12 residues. The germline V gene has CDR1 MNHEY and CDR2 SMNVEV (reference sequence). J lost 10 bases, V lost 7 bases, and 7 bases had no gene match. This sequence originates from a female donor in good health, enrolled as a control in a pregnancy study. This chain links TRBV27 with TRBJ1-1; the match to TRBD1 covers 9 bases. The sample consisted of CD8+ T cells from peripheral blood mononuclear cells, taken after pregnancy. Written as DNA, the CDR3 is TGTGCCAGCAATTCCGACAGGGGGATAGCTTTCTTT. As protein: CASNSDRGIAFF.